Following are 28 T cell receptor beta chains from one sample sequenced in a study of identifying expanded T cells in peripheral blood. The assay was immunoSEQ multiplex PCR, and TCRdb's table has in-frame clones only and misses some. Of roughly 81,000 clones in the sample, 84% were seen once. The source material was blood. These receptors all come from a person aged 18 to 69 in good health.

V gene TRBV19 combines with J gene TRBJ1-2, with 12 bases matching TRBD1. CDR3 length: 16 residues. With 5 bases clipped from V and 6 bases from J, the junction kept 10 bases outside the gene matches. Germline-derived CDR1 and CDR2 are LNHDA and SQIVND (reference sequence). CDR3 sequence reads: CASSLGTGGVAHGYTF. In DNA form, the CDR3 reads TGTGCCAGTAGTCTCGGGACAGGGGGCGTCGCCCATGGCTACACCTTC.

The V and J genes are TRBV14 and TRBJ2-1; D uncertain. The length of the CDR3 is 12 residues. Per the germline V gene, CDR1 is SGHDN and CDR2 is FVKESK. V was pared by 0 bases and J by 6 bases, with 3 bases between. CDR3 in DNA: TGTGCCAGCAGCCAAGATCGCAATGAGCAGTTCTTC. It codes for CASSQDRNEQFF.

This clone counts as medium-sized. The chain combines TRBV28 with TRBJ2-7, with D unclear. The germline V gene encodes CDR1 MDHEN and CDR2 SYDVKM. V was trimmed by 6 bases and J by 1 base, leaving 13 bases between them. The CDR3 extends over 14 amino acids. In nucleotides, the CDR3 is TGTGCCAGCAGCTTAACCCCGGATTCCTACGAGCAGTACTTC. Encoded protein: CASSLTPDSYEQYF.

V gene TRBV2 combines with J gene TRBJ2-7; D ambiguous. This CDR3 contains 12 residues. Germline CDR1 SNHLY, CDR2 FYNNEI. Trimming stripped 4 bases from V and 3 bases from J, with 7 bases between. CDR3 loop: CASSGGGYEQYF. Here the CDR3 DNA reads TGTGCCAGCAGTGGGGGTGGCTACGAGCAGTACTTC.

This chain joins TRBV29-1 and TRBJ2-2, with no clear D. The CDR3 is 15 amino acids. The V end lost 6 bases, the J end lost 0 bases, and 14 bases lay between the germline ends. Germline assignment: CDR1 SQVTM and CDR2 ANQGSEA. Written as DNA, the CDR3 is TGCAGCGTGACTTATAGGGAAGCGAACACCGGGGAGCTGTTTTTT. Translated, it gives CSVTYREANTGELFF.

The rearrangement uses TRBV5-4 and TRBJ1-1; maybe TRBD1 (5 bases). This CDR3 has 14 residues. V lost 5 bases and J lost 5, with 16 bases in between. Germline V gives CDR1 SGHNT, CDR2 YYREEE (reference sequence). The CDR3 protein is CASRYRDGYTEAFF. For the CDR3, the DNA is TGTGCCAGCAGGTACCGGGACGGTTATACTGAAGCTTTCTTT.

This clone was recorded once. This chain connects TRBV7-6 to TRBJ2-6; D tentatively fits TRBD1 or TRBD2 (5 bases each). Trimming pared 2 bases from V and 0 bases from J, leaving 11 bases between. The germline gives CDR1 SGHVS, CDR2 FNYEAQ. The CDR3 length is 17 residues. CDR3 residues: CASSLSGGNSGANVLTF. The CDR3 coding sequence is TGTGCCAGCAGCTTAAGTGGGGGAAACTCTGGGGCCAACGTCCTGACTTTC.

The chain joins TRBV10-3 to TRBJ1-2; 9 nucleotides align to TRBD1. Per germline, CDR1 ENHRY and CDR2 SYGVKD. The CDR3 has 13 amino acids. V shed 8 bases and J 9 bases; nucleotides not matched to a gene: 10. Written as DNA, the CDR3 is TGTGCCATCGCCCGGGACAGGGAGAGTAGCTACACCTTC. Encoded protein: CAIARDRESSYTF.

The V and J genes are TRBV11-3 and TRBJ1-2; 12 bases align to TRBD1. The CDR3 runs 13 residues. Germline CDR1 and CDR2: SGHNT and YENEEA. With 1 base clipped from V and 14 bases from J, the junction kept 5 bases outside the gene matches. The CDR3 region is CASSLAGQGAQTF. Here the CDR3 DNA reads TGTGCCAGCAGCTTAGCGGGACAGGGGGCGCAGACCTTC.

This clone was counted only a few times. This chain connects TRBV10-3 to TRBJ2-3, with 7 bases fitting TRBD2. The V gene's germline CDR1 is ENHRY and CDR2 SYGVKD. The CDR3 has 15 amino acids. The junction had 9 bases not matched to a gene; V was cut back by 5 bases and J by 4 bases. Here the CDR3 reads CAISLSAGASDTQYF. The CDR3 bases are TGTGCCATCAGTCTCTCGGCGGGAGCTTCAGATACGCAGTATTTT.

The CDR3 here is CASSQMVANNQPQHF. Written as DNA, the CDR3 is TGCGCCAGCAGCCAGATGGTGGCGAACAATCAGCCCCAGCATTTT. The chain links TRBV4-3 to TRBJ1-5; D unclear. This CDR3 contains 15 residues. CDR1 and CDR2 (germline): LGHNA, YSLEER. V lost 3 bases and J 3 bases, leaving 12 bases between the germline ends.

The V and J genes are TRBV5-1 and TRBJ2-7; TRBD2 aligns across 15 bases. The V gene's germline CDR1 is SGHRS and CDR2 YFSETQ. With V trimmed by 0 bases and J by 5 bases, 6 bases remained unmatched. The length of the CDR3 is 17 residues. CDR3 sequence (DNA): TGCGCCAGCAGCTTGGAAGGACTAGCGGGAGGGATCGACGAGCAGTACTTC. This translates into CASSLEGLAGGIDEQYF.

The chain recombines TRBV18 with TRBJ1-1; TRBD1 might be the D (6 bases). Trimming took off 5 bases at V and 1 base at J, with 14 bases between the two ends. The CDR3 runs to 15 residues. CDR1 and CDR2 from the germline V gene are KGHSH and LQKENI. CDR3 coding DNA: TGTGCCAGCTCAACCTACGGGGGCAAGAACACTGAAGCTTTCTTT. This translates into CASSTYGGKNTEAFF.

The table lists this clone with a count of one. The chain carries TRBV29-1 and TRBJ1-2; D uncertain. The germline gives CDR1 SQVTM, CDR2 ANQGSEA. The CDR3 is made up of 11 amino acids. V lost 7 bases to trimming and J lost 6 bases, with 12 bases between them. This CDR3 is CSATLANGYTF. In DNA form, the CDR3 reads TGCAGCGCCACTCTTGCGAATGGCTACACCTTC.

V usage is TRBV4-3 and J usage is TRBJ2-7; D gene uncertain. V was cut by 1 base and J by 0 bases, with 7 bases left in between. The germline V gene has CDR1 LGHNA and CDR2 YSLEER. This CDR3 is built from 14 residues. The CDR3 sequence is CASSQGAFSYEQYF. In DNA, the CDR3 is TGCGCCAGCAGCCAAGGGGCTTTCTCCTACGAGCAGTACTTC.

The rearrangement joins TRBV28 to TRBJ2-1; 8 bases are shared with TRBD2. V was pared by 2 bases and J by 1 base, with 7 bases of the junction left unmatched. The germline V gene has CDR1 MDHEN and CDR2 SYDVKM. This CDR3 has 17 residues. CDR3 protein: CASSLAAAGASYNEQFF. The CDR3 DNA is TGTGCCAGCAGTTTAGCGGCAGCGGGAGCATCCTACAATGAGCAGTTCTTC.

V is TRBV28 and J is TRBJ2-1, with D perhaps TRBD1 (6 bases). The CDR3 is 13 amino acids. Germline CDR1 is MDHEN and CDR2 is SYDVKM. V was pared by 6 bases and J by 8 bases, with 14 bases between. CDR3 sequence reads: CASSRGQSHEQFF. As DNA, the CDR3 is TGTGCCAGCAGCCGAGGACAGTCCCATGAGCAGTTCTTC.

The J gene is TRBJ1-2, the V gene TRBV7-9; D ambiguous. Trimming took 3 bases from V and 3 from J, leaving 14 bases between them. The CDR3 covers 15 residues. Germline V lookup: CDR1 SEHNR, CDR2 FQNEAQ (reference sequence). The CDR3: CASSLALGVDYGYTF. CDR3 coding DNA: TGTGCCAGCAGCTTGGCCCTCGGAGTCGACTATGGCTACACCTTC.

The chain couples TRBV7-9 to TRBJ1-1; D not resolved. The ends were cut back, 1 base at V and 3 bases at J, with 9 bases in the middle. Germline V gene sequence: CDR1 SEHNR, CDR2 FQNEAQ (reference sequence). The length of the CDR3 is 14 residues. The CDR3 DNA is TGTGCCAGCAGCTTAGGGTATGCAGACACTGAAGCTTTCTTT. This encodes CASSLGYADTEAFF. Filled out from reference TRBV7-9 and TRBJ1-1, the complete variable domain reads DTGVSQNPRHKITKRGQNVTFRCDPISEHNRLYWYRQTLGQGPEFLTYFQNEAQLEKSRLLSDRFSAERPKGSFSTLEIQRTEQGDSAMYLCASSLGYADTEAFFGQGTRLTVV.

The chain combines TRBV7-2 with TRBJ2-3; D unclear. Trimming pared 1 base from V and 1 base from J, leaving 3 bases between. Germline loops: CDR1 SGHTA, CDR2 FQGNSA. The CDR3 is 13 amino acids. The CDR3 nucleotides are TGTGCCAGCAGCTTAGTCGGCACAGATACGCAGTATTTT. It encodes CASSLVGTDTQYF.

CDR3 nucleotide sequence: TGTGCCAGCTCCCGAAGAGGGGGGGTGGAAAAACTGTTTTTT. This encodes CASSRRGGVEKLFF. The chain links TRBV27 to TRBJ1-4; maybe TRBD1 (6 bases). The germline CDR1 and CDR2 sequences are MNHEY and SMNVEV (reference sequence). This CDR3 has 14 residues. V shed 8 bases and J shed 8 bases, with 18 bases lying between them.

This clone was found once. The chain carries TRBV9 and TRBJ2-7, with 7 positions matching TRBD2. The germline V gene has CDR1 SGDLS and CDR2 YYNGEE. V dropped 0 bases and J dropped 3; count of bases not matched to a gene: 6. CDR3 length: 15 residues. CDR3 sequence: CASSVGPSGDYEQYF. For the CDR3, the DNA is TGTGCCAGCAGCGTAGGGCCTAGCGGCGACTACGAGCAGTACTTC. The whole variable domain, filled in from reference TRBV9 and TRBJ2-7, reads DSGVTQTPKHLITATGQRVTLRCSPRSGDLSVYWYQQSLDQGLQFLIQYYNGEERAKGNILERFSAQQFPDLHSELNLSSLELGDSALYFCASSVGPSGDYEQYFGPGTRLTVT.

The CDR3 sequence: CASSLEQYEQFF. The DNA of the CDR3 is TGCGCCAGCAGCTTGGAGCAGTATGAGCAGTTCTTC. V is TRBV5-1 and J is TRBJ2-1; D remains unclear. Germline assignment: CDR1 SGHRS and CDR2 YFSETQ. V was cut by 0 bases and J by 8 bases, with 6 bases left in between. CDR3 size: 12 residues.

V is TRBV9 and J is TRBJ2-2; D ambiguous. The V gene's germline CDR1 is SGDLS and CDR2 YYNGEE. Trimming took off 2 bases at V and 3 bases at J, with 14 bases between the two ends. The CDR3 sequence is 16 residues long. The CDR3 DNA follows: TGTGCCAGCAGCGTGGCACCTAGGGTCGACACCGGGGAGCTGTTTTTT. It is translated as CASSVAPRVDTGELFF.

The rearrangement uses TRBV5-6 and TRBJ1-2, with D unclear. The CDR3 extends over 13 amino acids. Trimming stripped 4 bases from V and 4 bases from J, with 11 bases between. Germline V gives CDR1 SGHDT, CDR2 YYEEEE. The CDR3 protein is CASSVVQGYGYTF. CDR3 DNA: TGTGCCAGCAGCGTGGTGCAAGGCTATGGCTACACCTTC.

The rearrangement uses TRBV4-2 and TRBJ1-5; no reliable D call. V lost 3 bases and J 4 bases, leaving 7 bases between the germline ends. This CDR3 is built from 13 residues. CDR1 and CDR2 (germline): LGHNA, YNFKEQ. The CDR3 region has the DNA TGTGCCAGCAGCCAGGAGCTGAATCAGCCCCAGCATTTT. It yields the protein CASSQELNQPQHF.

The rearrangement links TRBV4-3 to TRBJ2-1; D is perhaps TRBD2 (6 bases). V was shortened by 2 bases and J by 3 bases, with 11 bases between the two germline ends. This CDR3 comprises 15 residues. The V gene's germline CDR1 is LGHNA and CDR2 YSLEER. CDR3 bases: TGCGCCAGCAGCCAATCGCTGACTAGCTACAATGAGCAGTTCTTC. Its protein is CASSQSLTSYNEQFF.

CDR3 loop: CASSHLETQYF. The CDR3 DNA sequence: TGTGCCAGCAGTCACTTGGAGACCCAGTACTTC. The J gene is TRBJ2-5, the V gene TRBV28; D is ambiguous. The CDR3 sequence is 11 residues long. CDR1 MDHEN and CDR2 SYDVKM come from the germline V gene. Trimming shortened V by 5 bases and J by 5 bases, and 6 bases separated the two germline ends.